The clone carrying this TCR beta chain occurred many times. Antigen unknown. Germline CDR1 reads SGHAT; CDR2 reads FQNNGV. Unmatched junction bases numbered 10, after V lost 4 bases and J lost 4 bases. The CDR3 is made up of 15 amino acids. Each CDR3 protein is one row after TCRdb ran MiXCR on the RT-PCR reads. The data contain around 200,000 distinct CDR3 sequences, around 9% of them seen just once; the ten biggest clones take up 11%. The data originate from a study of response to subunit inactivated influenza vaccine. Overall study results and limits: Authors suggested each seasonal influenza vaccination recruits few new T cells.

This receptor was identified in a man aged 45-65 years who received an inactivated influenza vaccine. The material was non-naive T cells sorted from PBMCs, obtained on the day of vaccination. The rearrangement joins TRBV11-2 to TRBJ2-7; 7 bases are a match to TRBD1. The CDR3 sequence: CASSYSSRQGYEQYF. The CDR3 region has the DNA TGTGCCAGCAGCTACTCCTCCCGACAGGGTTACGAGCAGTACTTC.